A selection of T cell receptor beta chains follows, all from one sample in a study of T-cell memory formation after mild COVID-19. TCRdb processed the 5' RACE reads anew with MiXCR; each CDR3 protein has one entry. This sample has 80,000 to 130,000 distinct CDR3 sequences; around 10% occur once, and the top ten carry roughly two fifths. Sequencing was done on a sample of PBMCs or a T cell subset sorted from them (not recorded which). Receptors originate from a man aged 18 to 30 who had mild COVID-19 (a few samples of this study predate the infection). Cell type and time point are not known. Both conserved end residues are part of each CDR3. The order of the fields is D gene, V gene, clone size, J gene, CDR3 protein, CDR3 DNA. The D gene is left open where the match is weak. Clone sizes are given selectively: once, few, many, or a class where the clone is expanded.

d_gene: TRBD2
v_gene: TRBV5-4
abundance: -
j_gene: TRBJ2-5
CDR3aa: CASSYYQGPAGRETQYF
CDR3nt: TGTGCCAGCAGCTACTACCAAGGGCCAGCGGGGAGGGAGACCCAGTACTTC

d_gene: TRBD2
v_gene: TRBV24-1
abundance: -
j_gene: TRBJ2-2
CDR3aa: CATSDLLADTGELFF
CDR3nt: TGTGCCACCAGTGATTTACTAGCGGACACCGGGGAGCTGTTTTTT

d_gene: -
v_gene: TRBV10-3
abundance: -
j_gene: TRBJ1-1
CDR3aa: CAISSPVPGAEAFF
CDR3nt: TGTGCCATCAGCTCTCCCGTCCCGGGCGCTGAAGCTTTCTTT

d_gene: -
v_gene: TRBV7-9
abundance: few
j_gene: TRBJ2-2
CDR3aa: CASSFLRTGELFF
CDR3nt: TGTGCCAGCAGCTTCCTTAGGACCGGGGAGCTGTTTTTT

d_gene: -
v_gene: TRBV27
abundance: few
j_gene: TRBJ1-2
CDR3aa: CASSSYSEDYGYTF
CDR3nt: TGTGCCAGCAGTTCATATTCCGAGGACTATGGCTACACCTTC

d_gene: -
v_gene: TRBV6-5
abundance: -
j_gene: TRBJ2-1
CDR3aa: CASSYSWHEQFF
CDR3nt: TGTGCCAGCAGTTACTCGTGGCATGAGCAGTTCTTC

d_gene: -
v_gene: TRBV4-1
abundance: -
j_gene: TRBJ2-6
CDR3aa: CASRLLLRHGGSGANVLTF
CDR3nt: TGCGCCAGCCGTCTCCTCTTACGTCATGGGGGCTCTGGGGCCAACGTCCTGACTTTC

d_gene: -
v_gene: TRBV7-2
abundance: few
j_gene: TRBJ2-7
CDR3aa: CASSLAWAGYEQYF
CDR3nt: TGTGCCAGCAGCTTAGCGTGGGCAGGCTACGAGCAGTACTTC

d_gene: TRBD1
v_gene: TRBV29-1
abundance: -
j_gene: TRBJ2-3
CDR3aa: CSVEFRTGVFWGTDTQYF
CDR3nt: TGCAGCGTTGAATTTCGGACAGGGGTGTTTTGGGGCACAGATACGCAGTATTTT

d_gene: -
v_gene: TRBV7-3
abundance: few
j_gene: TRBJ2-1
CDR3aa: CASSSQGWLDEQFF
CDR3nt: TGTGCCAGCAGCTCTCAGGGGTGGTTGGATGAGCAGTTCTTC

d_gene: -
v_gene: TRBV9
abundance: -
j_gene: TRBJ2-1
CDR3aa: CASSASRSYNEQFF
CDR3nt: TGTGCCAGCAGTGCAAGTCGCTCCTACAATGAGCAGTTCTTC

d_gene: -
v_gene: TRBV3-1
abundance: -
j_gene: TRBJ2-1
CDR3aa: CASSQAFREQFF
CDR3nt: TGTGCCAGCAGCCAAGCGTTTAGGGAGCAGTTCTTC

d_gene: -
v_gene: TRBV27
abundance: -
j_gene: TRBJ1-1
CDR3aa: CASSPRPGRYEAFF
CDR3nt: TGTGCCAGCAGTCCAAGACCGGGGCGGTACGAAGCTTTCTTT

d_gene: -
v_gene: TRBV9
abundance: few
j_gene: TRBJ2-1
CDR3aa: CASSVRGGASDEQFF
CDR3nt: TGTGCCAGCAGCGTTCGAGGGGGGGCCTCGGATGAGCAGTTCTTC

d_gene: -
v_gene: TRBV4-1
abundance: many
j_gene: TRBJ2-2
CDR3aa: CASSGIAAGNTGELFF
CDR3nt: TGCGCCAGCAGCGGAATAGCGGCAGGGAACACCGGGGAGCTGTTTTTT

d_gene: TRBD1
v_gene: TRBV11-2
abundance: few
j_gene: TRBJ1-1
CDR3aa: CASSSGQGATEAFF
CDR3nt: TGTGCCAGCAGCTCAGGACAGGGGGCGACTGAAGCTTTCTTT

d_gene: -
v_gene: TRBV2
abundance: -
j_gene: TRBJ1-1
CDR3aa: CASEGGTEAFF
CDR3nt: TGTGCCAGCGAGGGGGGTACTGAAGCTTTCTTT

d_gene: -
v_gene: TRBV29-1
abundance: -
j_gene: TRBJ1-2
CDR3aa: CSVATPSNYGYTF
CDR3nt: TGCAGCGTTGCAACACCATCTAACTATGGCTACACCTTC

d_gene: -
v_gene: TRBV29-1
abundance: -
j_gene: TRBJ2-2
CDR3aa: CSGRGAWRGELFF
CDR3nt: TGCAGCGGCAGGGGCGCCTGGAGAGGGGAGCTGTTTTTT

d_gene: -
v_gene: TRBV29-1
abundance: -
j_gene: TRBJ2-3
CDR3aa: CSVEGGRDTDTQYF
CDR3nt: TGCAGCGTTGAAGGAGGGCGGGACACAGATACGCAGTATTTT

d_gene: -
v_gene: TRBV7-9
abundance: -
j_gene: TRBJ2-5
CDR3aa: CASSRQQETQYF
CDR3nt: TGTGCCAGCAGCCGACAGCAAGAGACCCAGTACTTC

d_gene: TRBD2
v_gene: TRBV6-2/TRBV6-3
abundance: -
j_gene: TRBJ2-1
CDR3aa: CASSYLGGAYNEQFF
CDR3nt: TGTGCCAGCAGTTACTTGGGGGGGGCCTACAATGAGCAGTTCTTC

d_gene: TRBD1
v_gene: TRBV12-3/TRBV12-4
abundance: few
j_gene: TRBJ2-1
CDR3aa: CASSHRTGYNEQFF
CDR3nt: TGTGCCAGCAGTCACCGGACAGGATACAATGAGCAGTTCTTC

d_gene: TRBD2
v_gene: TRBV14
abundance: few
j_gene: TRBJ2-1
CDR3aa: CASRPGTSGGGSYNEQFF
CDR3nt: TGTGCCAGCAGACCCGGGACTAGCGGGGGGGGTTCCTACAATGAGCAGTTCTTC

d_gene: TRBD2
v_gene: TRBV12-3/TRBV12-4
abundance: few
j_gene: TRBJ2-5
CDR3aa: CASRLAGEETQYF
CDR3nt: TGTGCCAGCAGGCTAGCGGGGGAAGAGACCCAGTACTTC

d_gene: -
v_gene: TRBV5-1
abundance: -
j_gene: TRBJ2-7
CDR3aa: CASRVAESYEQYF
CDR3nt: TGCGCCAGCAGGGTAGCGGAATCCTACGAGCAGTACTTC

d_gene: TRBD1
v_gene: TRBV7-3
abundance: many
j_gene: TRBJ2-1
CDR3aa: CASSLTGGPPSSYNEQFF
CDR3nt: TGTGCCAGCAGCTTAACAGGGGGCCCTCCAAGCTCCTACAATGAGCAGTTCTTC

d_gene: TRBD1
v_gene: TRBV5-6
abundance: -
j_gene: TRBJ2-3
CDR3aa: CASSDRIGNRGNSDTQYF
CDR3nt: TGTGCCAGCAGCGATCGAATTGGAAACAGGGGCAACTCAGATACGCAGTATTTT

d_gene: -
v_gene: TRBV7-2
abundance: few
j_gene: TRBJ1-5
CDR3aa: CASSYRSGYQPQHF
CDR3nt: TGTGCCAGCAGTTACAGGAGTGGCTATCAGCCCCAGCATTTT

d_gene: -
v_gene: TRBV21-1
abundance: few
j_gene: TRBJ2-2
CDR3aa: CASTQRSGPTGELFF
CDR3nt: TGTGCCAGCACCCAAAGGTCAGGGCCCACCGGGGAGCTGTTTTTT

d_gene: -
v_gene: TRBV4-1
abundance: few
j_gene: TRBJ1-2
CDR3aa: CASSQDFVRPASYTF
CDR3nt: TGCGCCAGCAGCCAAGATTTCGTCCGTCCTGCTAGCTACACCTTC

d_gene: -
v_gene: TRBV7-6
abundance: -
j_gene: TRBJ1-4
CDR3aa: CASSFDGAREKLFF
CDR3nt: TGTGCCAGCAGCTTTGACGGGGCTAGGGAAAAACTGTTTTTT

d_gene: -
v_gene: TRBV7-9
abundance: -
j_gene: TRBJ1-1
CDR3aa: CASTVSPLNTEAFF
CDR3nt: TGTGCCAGCACCGTAAGCCCGCTGAACACTGAAGCTTTCTTT

d_gene: -
v_gene: TRBV29-1
abundance: few
j_gene: TRBJ1-1
CDR3aa: CSVELVLGTTEAFF
CDR3nt: TGCAGCGTTGAACTTGTTTTGGGGACGACTGAAGCTTTCTTT

d_gene: -
v_gene: TRBV7-6
abundance: few
j_gene: TRBJ2-7
CDR3aa: CASSLALRGAHEQYF
CDR3nt: TGTGCCAGCAGCTTAGCGCTGAGAGGGGCCCACGAGCAGTACTTC

d_gene: -
v_gene: TRBV2
abundance: -
j_gene: TRBJ2-4
CDR3aa: CASMWEAKNIQYF
CDR3nt: TGTGCCAGCATGTGGGAAGCCAAAAACATTCAGTACTTC

d_gene: -
v_gene: TRBV27
abundance: few
j_gene: TRBJ2-7
CDR3aa: CASTALYNYEQYF
CDR3nt: TGTGCCAGCACTGCTCTCTACAACTACGAGCAGTACTTC

d_gene: -
v_gene: TRBV28
abundance: -
j_gene: TRBJ1-5
CDR3aa: CASSKDSPWSNQPQHF
CDR3nt: TGTGCCAGCAGCAAAGACAGCCCTTGGAGCAATCAGCCCCAGCATTTT